These T cell receptor beta chains were read from a single sample in a study of cytomegalovirus exposure and HLA in healthy donors. The assay was immunoSEQ multiplex PCR, and TCRdb's table has in-frame clones only and misses some. The repertoire holds about 180,000 clones, with over 80% as singletons. The sequencing input was PBMCs. The receptors were sampled from a middle-aged man in good health and CMV-seronegative. CDR3s include the opening cysteine and the closing phenylalanine or tryptophan. The order of the fields is CDR3 protein, CDR3 DNA, clone size, CDR3 length, V gene, D gene, J gene. The D gene is left open where the match is weak. Some rows mark clone size as missing; the rest say once, few, many or name a class of expanded clone.

CASSFGQGAQPQHF	TGTGCCAGCAGTTTTGGACAGGGGGCTCAGCCCCAGCATTTT	NA	14	TRBV28	TRBD1	TRBJ1-5
CASRMTGVNEKLFF	TGTGCCAGCAGGATGACAGGGGTTAATGAAAAACTGTTTTTT	NA	14	TRBV5-6	TRBD1	TRBJ1-4
CASSQVPGLAAVASTDTQYF	TGTGCCAGCAGCCAAGTTCCAGGACTGGCCGCGGTGGCGAGCACAGATACGCAGTATTTT	NA	20	TRBV4-2	NA	TRBJ2-3
CASSPGNTGELFF	TGTGCCAGCAGCCCGGGGAACACCGGGGAGCTGTTTTTT	NA	13	TRBV7-3	NA	TRBJ2-2
CASSFYRGQETQYF	TGTGCCAGCAGCTTCTACAGGGGCCAAGAGACCCAGTACTTC	once	14	TRBV7-9	TRBD1	TRBJ2-5
CASRLTTGGQEPQHF	TGTGCCAGCAGACTGACCACAGGGGGTCAAGAGCCCCAGCATTTT	NA	15	TRBV6-6	TRBD1	TRBJ1-5
CASSGGLAGGYNEQFF	TGTGCCAGCAGCGGTGGACTAGCGGGCGGGTACAATGAGCAGTTCTTC	NA	16	TRBV7-9	TRBD2	TRBJ2-1
CASSRTTGAGELFF	TGTGCCAGCAGCCGAACGACAGGGGCCGGGGAGCTGTTTTTT	NA	14	TRBV5-6	TRBD1	TRBJ2-2
CASSVAGTGGTEAFF	TGTGCCAGCAGTGTAGCCGGCACAGGGGGCACTGAAGCTTTCTTT	NA	15	TRBV2	TRBD1	TRBJ1-1
CASSLQGNGNQPQHF	TGTGCCAGCAGCTTACAGGGTAACGGGAATCAGCCCCAGCATTTT	NA	15	TRBV7-2	NA	TRBJ1-5
CASSSARTGDSQPQHF	TGTGCCAGTAGTTCCGCCCGGACAGGGGATAGTCAGCCCCAGCATTTT	NA	16	TRBV19	TRBD1	TRBJ1-5
CASTGQDSYEQYF	TGCGCCAGCACGGGACAGGACTCCTACGAGCAGTACTTC	NA	13	TRBV5-1	TRBD1	TRBJ2-7
CASSKQGADRSPLHF	TGTGCCAGCAGCAAACAGGGGGCAGATAGGTCACCCCTCCACTTT	NA	15	TRBV5-4	TRBD1	TRBJ1-6
CASSPQGTPEAFF	TGCGCCAGCAGCCCTCAGGGGACCCCTGAAGCTTTCTTT	NA	13	TRBV4-3	NA	TRBJ1-1
CASSLRLADYNEQFF	TGTGCCAGCAGCTTGAGGCTAGCGGACTACAATGAGCAGTTCTTC	NA	15	TRBV11-2	TRBD2	TRBJ2-1
CASSLGTRDTQYF	TGTGCCAGCAGCTTAGGGACAAGGGATACGCAGTATTTT	NA	13	TRBV11-2	NA	TRBJ2-3
CASSGKLAGVADTQYF	TGTGCCAGCAGCGGCAAATTAGCGGGAGTGGCAGATACGCAGTATTTT	NA	16	TRBV7-3	TRBD2	TRBJ2-3
CASSLWRSGGVIDTQYF	TGTGCCAGCAGCTTGTGGCGTAGCGGGGGGGTGATAGATACGCAGTATTTT	NA	17	TRBV5-4	TRBD2	TRBJ2-3
CASSWDRGSQPQHF	TGTGCCAGCAGCTGGGACAGGGGGTCGCAGCCCCAGCATTTT	NA	14	TRBV7-2	TRBD1	TRBJ1-5
CASSPPTSGIYEEQFF	TGTGCCAGCTCACCGCCGACTAGCGGGATTTACGAGGAGCAGTTCTTC	NA	16	TRBV18	TRBD2	TRBJ2-1
CASRTRGGLGYTF	TGTGCCAGCAGGACCCGCGGGGGCCTGGGCTACACCTTC	NA	13	TRBV2	NA	TRBJ1-2
CASRSGQGYEQYF	TGTGCCAGCAGGTCAGGACAGGGCTACGAGCAGTACTTC	NA	13	TRBV28	TRBD1	TRBJ2-7
CASSLNPTGTSGEQYF	TGTGCCAGCAGCTTAAACCCGACGGGTACCTCGGGGGAGCAGTACTTC	NA	16	TRBV7-3	NA	TRBJ2-7
CAWSLAGGGGTDTQYF	TGTGCCTGGAGCCTAGCGGGGGGCGGGGGCACAGATACGCAGTATTTT	NA	16	TRBV30	TRBD2	TRBJ2-3
CASSEVNTEAFF	TGTGCCAGCAGCGAGGTGAACACTGAAGCTTTCTTT	few	12	TRBV5-4	NA	TRBJ1-1
CASSPFMGDRHVGANVLTF	TGTGCCAGCTCACCATTTATGGGGGACAGGCATGTTGGGGCCAACGTCCTGACTTTC	NA	19	TRBV18	TRBD1	TRBJ2-6
CASMGLADSYEQYF	TGTGCCAGCATGGGGCTAGCGGACTCCTACGAGCAGTACTTC	once	14	TRBV28	TRBD2	TRBJ2-7
CASSSQGVVVNTEAFF	TGTGCCAGCAGCTCACAGGGGGTGGTTGTGAACACTGAAGCTTTCTTT	once	16	TRBV7-3	TRBD1	TRBJ1-1
CASRPPGRGSGQYF	TGTGCCAGCAGACCTCCGGGCCGGGGGAGCGGGCAGTACTTC	once	14	TRBV7-8	NA	TRBJ2-7
CASSRDFSYNEQFF	TGTGCCAGCAGCCGGGACTTTTCCTACAATGAGCAGTTCTTC	NA	14	TRBV5-4	NA	TRBJ2-1
CASSISWGVEGNTIYF	TGTGCCAGTAGTATCTCTTGGGGAGTTGAAGGAAACACCATATATTTT	NA	16	TRBV19	NA	TRBJ1-3
CASSLDSNEKLFF	TGCGCCAGCAGCTTGGACAGTAATGAAAAACTGTTTTTT	NA	13	TRBV5-1	NA	TRBJ1-4
CASSGITGPKSEQYF	TGTGCCAGCAGTGGGATTACAGGGCCAAAGAGCGAGCAGTACTTC	once	15	TRBV2	NA	TRBJ2-7
CASILEKGANYGYTF	TGTGCCAGCATACTGGAGAAGGGGGCTAACTATGGCTACACCTTC	NA	15	TRBV2	NA	TRBJ1-2
CASSYGAGGTKETQYF	TGTGCCAGCAGTTACGGAGCGGGAGGTACTAAAGAGACCCAGTACTTC	NA	16	TRBV6-5	TRBD2	TRBJ2-5
CAWSVGRGGSNQPQHF	TGTGCCTGGAGTGTGGGCCGAGGCGGGAGCAATCAGCCCCAGCATTTT	NA	16	TRBV30	NA	TRBJ1-5
CASSRTGQPSYTF	TGTGCCAGCAGCCGAACAGGACAGCCAAGCTACACCTTC	NA	13	TRBV7-8	NA	TRBJ1-2
CASSLALRSLAKNIQYF	TGTGCCAGCAGCTTGGCTCTCCGGAGTCTAGCCAAAAACATTCAGTACTTC	NA	17	TRBV5-6	NA	TRBJ2-4
CASRVPQLAGPNTGELFF	TGCGCCAGCAGGGTCCCCCAACTAGCGGGGCCGAACACCGGGGAGCTGTTTTTT	NA	18	TRBV5-1	TRBD2	TRBJ2-2
CASSLQGVSTDTQYF	TGTGCCAGTAGTCTACAGGGGGTCTCCACAGATACGCAGTATTTT	NA	15	TRBV19	TRBD1	TRBJ2-3
CASSIGWRNEQFF	TGTGCCAGTAGTATCGGCTGGAGGAATGAGCAGTTCTTC	NA	13	TRBV19	NA	TRBJ2-1
CASSSWDSGNQPQHF	TGTGCCAGCAGTTCCTGGGACAGCGGAAATCAGCCCCAGCATTTT	NA	15	TRBV5-6	TRBD1	TRBJ1-5
CASSQRGMNTEAFF	TGTGCCAGTAGTCAACGCGGGATGAACACTGAAGCTTTCTTT	NA	14	TRBV19	NA	TRBJ1-1
CASSIRTSGSAEQYF	TGTGCCAGCAGCATTCGTACTAGCGGGTCAGCCGAGCAGTACTTC	NA	15	TRBV5-6	TRBD2	TRBJ2-7
CASSQQVGVSYNEQFF	TGTGCCAGCAGCCAACAGGTAGGAGTCTCCTACAATGAGCAGTTCTTC	once	16	TRBV6-6	NA	TRBJ2-1
CASTLDRGRETQYF	TGTGCCAGCACCCTAGACAGGGGGCGAGAGACCCAGTACTTC	NA	14	TRBV2	TRBD1	TRBJ2-5
CASSPWPALAIYEQYF	TGTGCCAGCAGCCCATGGCCCGCTTTGGCCATCTACGAGCAGTACTTC	once	16	TRBV7-9	NA	TRBJ2-7
CASSYSTAGEYEQYF	TGTGCCAGCAGTTACTCGACGGCGGGAGAGTACGAGCAGTACTTC	NA	15	TRBV6-6	TRBD2	TRBJ2-7
CASTTPTGNTEAFF	TGTGCCAGCACCACACCCACAGGGAACACTGAAGCTTTCTTT	NA	14	TRBV11-2	NA	TRBJ1-1
CASSFTGSGANVLTF	TGTGCCAGCAGCTTTACAGGGTCGGGGGCCAACGTCCTGACTTTC	NA	15	TRBV14	NA	TRBJ2-6
CASSPLRTGAYEQYF	TGTGCCAGCAGCCCCCTCCGGACAGGGGCCTACGAGCAGTACTTC	NA	15	TRBV11-1	TRBD1	TRBJ2-7
CASSQGLAGVGPYEQYF	TGCGCCAGCAGCCAAGGACTAGCGGGAGTAGGTCCCTACGAGCAGTACTTC	NA	17	TRBV4-1	TRBD2	TRBJ2-7
CASSQEPAGGPSGSNTGELFF	TGCGCCAGCAGCCAAGAACCAGCGGGGGGGCCTAGCGGATCGAACACCGGGGAGCTGTTTTTT	NA	21	TRBV4-3	TRBD2	TRBJ2-2
CASSVAGGDRDTQYF	TGTGCCAGCAGCGTAGCTGGGGGGGACCGAGATACGCAGTATTTT	NA	15	TRBV9	TRBD2	TRBJ2-3